Shown below are 8 T cell receptor beta chains from a single sample sequenced in a study of T cells in Graves' hyperthyroidism and ophthalmopathy. The CDR3 regions of TCR beta were amplified from RNA transcripts. First-round RT-PCR with HTBI primers amplified the TCR CDR3 region. Using its own MiXCR run on the multiplex PCR reads, TCRdb lists one record per CDR3 protein. The sample has about 290,000 distinct CDR3 sequences; roughly 13% are singletons. Specimen: blood. These receptors were taken from a woman in her thirties or forties with Graves' hyperthyroidism.

This clonotype has ten or more counts. This CDR3 is CASSLTLGPTDTQYF. CDR3 in DNA: TGTGCCAGCAGCTTAACCTTGGGCCCCACAGATACGCAGTATTTT. This chain connects TRBV7-3 to TRBJ2-3; D ambiguous. Trimming cost V 0 bases and J 2 bases, with 9 bases left between them. Germline CDR1 and CDR2: SGHTA and FQGTGA. The CDR3 runs to 15 residues.

This clonotype was counted ten times or more. The chain links TRBV6-1 to TRBJ1-2; no firm D call. V was trimmed by 2 bases and J by 8 bases, leaving 15 bases between them. Germline loops: CDR1 MNHNS, CDR2 SASEGT. The CDR3 totals 14 residues. The CDR3: CASSELTTSGGYTF. The DNA of the CDR3 is TGTGCCAGCAGTGAACTGACGACAAGCGGGGGCTACACCTTC.

This clonotype was counted at least ten times. The chain joins TRBV11-2 to TRBJ2-3, with no clear D. From germline, CDR1 is SGHAT and CDR2 FQNNGV. CDR3 size: 13 residues. Between the trimmed V and J ends, which lost 5 bases and 6 bases, there was a span of 12 bases. CDR3 in amino acids: CASSPRNEDTQYF. The CDR3 region has the DNA TGTGCCAGCAGCCCCCGGAACGAGGATACGCAGTATTTT.

This clonotype was seen repeatedly, ten times or more. The V call is TRBV11-2, the J call TRBJ1-6; D is uncertain. This CDR3 is 15 amino acids long. Deletions cut 2 bases from V and 9 bases from J, with 14 bases between. Per germline, CDR1 SGHAT and CDR2 FQNNGV. In DNA form, the CDR3 reads TGTGCCAGCAGCTTACATAGAGGGCCCGGTTCACCCCTCCACTTT. Its protein is CASSLHRGPGSPLHF.

This clonotype appeared many times. The CDR3 region has the DNA TGTGCCAGCAGTGACCTTAGTCAAGAGACCCAGTACTTC. Protein product: CASSDLSQETQYF. The chain uses TRBV2 and TRBJ2-5; D is unresolved. Germline CDR1 is SNHLY and CDR2 is FYNNEI. The germline V and J ends were trimmed by 3 bases and 2 bases, with 7 bases remaining between them. This CDR3 spans 13 amino acids.

As DNA, the CDR3 is TGTGCCAGCAGTCGAGGCCCCGGGACTAGCGGGAGGGATAACGGGGAGCTGTTTTTT. As protein: CASSRGPGTSGRDNGELFF. The rearrangement joins TRBV12-3 or TRBV12-4 to TRBJ2-2, with 16 nucleotides matching TRBD2. The V segment lost 5 bases and the J segment 7 bases; nucleotides outside the gene matches: 13. The CDR3 has 19 amino acids.

This clonotype was observed once. This chain's CDR3 is CSARADGTGNSPLHF. In DNA, the CDR3 is TGCAGTGCTAGAGCTGACGGTACCGGGAATTCACCCCTCCACTTT. This chain links TRBV20-1 with TRBJ1-6; unclear D gene. V dropped 1 base and J dropped 7 bases, with 14 bases sitting between them. In germline, CDR1 is DFQATT, CDR2 SNEGSKA (reference sequence). CDR3 length equals 15 residues.

This clonotype was detected only a few times. This rearrangement joins TRBV18 to TRBJ1-5, with no clear D. V was trimmed by 3 bases and J by 0 bases, leaving 9 bases between them. CDR1 is KGHSH and CDR2 is LQKENI in the germline V gene. This CDR3 has 15 residues. The CDR3 spells CASSPSANSNQPQHF. DNA of the CDR3: TGTGCCAGCTCACCGTCGGCGAATAGCAATCAGCCCCAGCATTTT.